The 2 T cell receptor beta chains below all came from one sample that was sequenced in a study of brain metastases from non-small cell lung cancer. Assay used: immunoSEQ multiplex PCR; TCRdb lists only in-frame clones, some missing. The sample records 1,500 to 2,000 clones, roughly nine tenths being singletons. Sequencing was performed on tissue from a brain metastasis. These receptor sequences come from a donor aged 40 or over with non-small cell lung cancer.

V and J are TRBV10-3 and TRBJ1-4; a possible D gene is TRBD1 (6 bases). V lost 1 base to trimming and J lost 4 bases, with 10 bases between them. The CDR3 is made up of 15 amino acids. CDR1 is ENHRY, CDR2 SYGVKD, per germline. The CDR3 region has the DNA TGTGCCATCAGTGAGTGGCGGGGGCTTAATGAAAAACTGTTTTTT. This translates into CAISEWRGLNEKLFF.

The rearrangement uses TRBV4-3 and TRBJ2-1; 8 bases are a match to TRBD1. Per the germline V gene, CDR1 is LGHNA and CDR2 is YSLEER. This CDR3 is 18 amino acids long. Losses at the gene ends were 0 bases for V and 8 bases for J; bases not matched to a gene: 15. This CDR3 is CASSQELVGQGEAYEQFF. The CDR3 nucleotides are TGCGCCAGCAGCCAAGAATTAGTAGGACAGGGTGAAGCGTATGAGCAGTTCTTC.